These T cell receptor beta chains were read from a single sample in a study of T-cell reconstitution after alpha-beta-depleted transplantation in children. TCRdb reanalysed the PCR reads using MiXCR and keeps one entry per CDR3 protein. This repertoire shows around 200,000 distinct CDR3 sequences, about 9.2% found once; its top ten account for about 6%. The sequencing used PBMCs from the stem cell graft donor, collected from the stem cell graft. The receptors were sampled from a human donor who donated a stem cell graft to a child with acute lymphoblastic leukemia. The CDR3 runs from the conserved cysteine through the conserved F or W. The D gene is left open where the match is weak. The size of a clone is reported for some rows only, either as once, few or many, or as a class for expanded clones.

D gene	V gene	clone size	J gene	CDR3 protein	CDR3 DNA
TRBD1	TRBV5-5	few	TRBJ2-5	CASSVTGGRETQYF	TGTGCCAGCAGCGTGACAGGGGGCAGGGAGACCCAGTACTTC
TRBD2	TRBV7-9	NA	TRBJ2-1	CASSLTSGGDSFDEQFF	TGTGCCAGCAGCCTAACTAGCGGGGGGGATTCATTTGATGAGCAGTTCTTC
TRBD1	TRBV5-1	many	TRBJ2-5	CASSKTGTGGETQYF	TGCGCCAGCAGCAAAACCGGGACAGGGGGAGAGACCCAGTACTTC
TRBD2	TRBV7-3	few	TRBJ2-7	CASSSKRPFPLAGGQKPEQYF	TGTGCCAGCAGTTCAAAGCGCCCCTTCCCCTTAGCGGGGGGGCAAAAACCCGAGCAGTACTTC
NA	TRBV12-3/TRBV12-4	many	TRBJ2-1	CASSADRHNEQFF	TGTGCCAGCAGCGCAGACAGACACAATGAGCAGTTCTTC
NA	TRBV20-1	NA	TRBJ2-1	CSAKGPDPYNEQFF	TGCAGTGCTAAGGGACCCGACCCTTACAATGAGCAGTTCTTC
NA	TRBV4-2	many	TRBJ2-5	CASSPTVGVRTQYF	TGTGCCAGCAGCCCGACCGTTGGGGTTCGGACCCAGTACTTC
TRBD2	TRBV7-9	many	TRBJ2-1	CASRTSGELNEQFF	TGTGCCAGCAGAACTAGCGGGGAACTCAATGAGCAGTTCTTC
TRBD1	TRBV5-5	few	TRBJ2-3	CASSPRTGEDTQYF	TGTGCCAGCAGCCCTCGGACAGGGGAAGATACGCAGTATTTT
NA	TRBV12-3/TRBV12-4	NA	TRBJ2-7	CASSLDSHYEQYF	TGTGCCAGCAGTTTAGACAGCCACTACGAGCAGTACTTC
TRBD1	TRBV29-1	many	TRBJ1-1	CSVQTGLDTEAFF	TGCAGCGTTCAGACAGGGTTGGACACTGAAGCTTTCTTT
NA	TRBV6-2/TRBV6-3	many	TRBJ1-2	CASSYSKASGSYGYTF	TGTGCCAGCAGTTACTCGAAGGCTAGCGGCAGCTATGGCTACACCTTC
NA	TRBV2	NA	TRBJ1-6	CASSGGPSSESPLHF	TGTGCCAGCAGTGGTGGGCCATCAAGCGAATCACCCCTCCACTTT
NA	TRBV6-2/TRBV6-3	NA	TRBJ2-7	CASRDSTYEQYF	TGTGCCAGCAGGGACAGCACCTACGAGCAGTACTTC
NA	TRBV5-1	many	TRBJ2-4	CASKQGGDIQYF	TGCGCCAGCAAACAGGGAGGGGACATTCAGTACTTC
TRBD2	TRBV7-9	NA	TRBJ2-1	CASSPTAAGGYNEQFF	TGTGCCAGCAGCCCGACTGCAGCGGGGGGGTACAATGAGCAGTTCTTC
NA	TRBV12-3/TRBV12-4	NA	TRBJ1-2	CASSPEFPGGYTF	TGTGCCAGCAGCCCCGAATTTCCTGGCGGCTACACCTTC
TRBD1	TRBV20-1	few	TRBJ1-5	CSAGQGNQPQHF	TGCAGTGCTGGACAGGGGAATCAGCCCCAGCATTTT
NA	TRBV3-1	many	TRBJ2-7	CASSPGYEQYF	TGTGCCAGCAGCCCAGGGTACGAGCAGTACTTC
TRBD1	TRBV3-1	few	TRBJ1-1	CASAGTGEAFF	TGTGCCAGCGCCGGGACAGGGGAAGCTTTCTTT
TRBD2	TRBV18	few	TRBJ2-7	CASSPGLAGAHYEQYF	TGTGCCAGCTCACCCGGACTAGCGGGGGCCCACTACGAGCAGTACTTC
TRBD2	TRBV4-3	NA	TRBJ2-7	CASSQELGSGGYEQYF	TGCGCCAGCAGCCAAGAATTAGGTAGCGGGGGCTACGAGCAGTACTTC
NA	TRBV7-9	few	TRBJ2-1	CASTPDSRTYNEQFF	TGTGCCAGCACCCCGGACTCGCGAACCTACAATGAGCAGTTCTTC
NA	TRBV10-3	many	TRBJ2-3	CAISESGVTDTQYF	TGTGCCATCAGTGAGTCGGGGGTAACAGATACGCAGTATTTT
NA	TRBV6-2/TRBV6-3	few	TRBJ2-1	CASRGPGATLHEQFF	TGTGCCAGCAGGGGCCCGGGGGCCACTCTCCATGAGCAGTTCTTC
NA	TRBV7-9	many	TRBJ1-6	CASSSPGQRYNSPLHF	TGTGCCAGCAGCTCCCCCGGGCAGCGCTATAATTCACCCCTCCACTTT
TRBD1	TRBV19	NA	TRBJ1-1	CASRWDRPNTEAFF	TGTGCCAGTAGGTGGGACAGGCCGAACACTGAAGCTTTCTTT
TRBD2	TRBV7-2	NA	TRBJ2-1	CASSSTSGGAPEQFF	TGTGCCAGCAGCTCGACTAGCGGGGGGGCTCCTGAGCAGTTCTTC
NA	TRBV6-1	many	TRBJ2-5	CASSDGQGPAMETQYF	TGTGCCAGCAGTGATGGTCAGGGGCCTGCAATGGAGACCCAGTACTTC
TRBD1	TRBV20-1	NA	TRBJ2-7	CSAFQTNRGQYF	TGCAGTGCTTTTCAGACAAACAGGGGGCAGTACTTC
NA	TRBV5-5	few	TRBJ2-2	CASSLGRGGNTGELFF	TGTGCCAGCAGCTTGGGGCGGGGAGGGAACACCGGGGAGCTGTTTTTT
TRBD2	TRBV2	NA	TRBJ2-1	CASSGPGLAGDSYNEQFF	TGTGCCAGCAGTGGACCGGGACTAGCGGGGGACTCCTACAATGAGCAGTTCTTC
TRBD1	TRBV20-1	NA	TRBJ1-1	CSAREGGHAAFF	TGCAGTGCTAGAGAAGGGGGCCACGCAGCTTTCTTT
NA	TRBV10-3	NA	TRBJ2-5	CAISETRLASETQYF	TGTGCCATCAGCGAGACGCGACTCGCCTCAGAGACCCAGTACTTC
TRBD1	TRBV11-1	NA	TRBJ1-4	CASSSRGQEKLFF	TGTGCCAGCAGTTCCAGGGGGCAAGAAAAACTGTTTTTT
TRBD1	TRBV7-9	NA	TRBJ1-2	CASSPGTDPVTEGYTF	TGTGCCAGCAGCCCTGGGACAGACCCTGTTACAGAGGGCTACACCTTC
TRBD2	TRBV18	few	TRBJ2-7	CASSPGRGASYEQYF	TGTGCCAGCTCACCAGGGCGGGGGGCCTCCTACGAGCAGTACTTC
TRBD1	TRBV15	few	TRBJ1-5	CATSRQTGNQQPQHF	TGTGCCACCAGCAGACAGACAGGGAATCAACAGCCCCAGCATTTT
NA	TRBV12-3/TRBV12-4	many	TRBJ1-4	CASSFNRGELFF	TGTGCCAGCAGTTTCAACCGGGGGGAACTGTTTTTT
NA	TRBV20-1	few	TRBJ1-3	CSARDMGGGSGNTIYF	TGCAGTGCTAGAGATATGGGAGGGGGCTCTGGAAACACCATATATTTT
NA	TRBV20-1	many	TRBJ2-7	CSARVNLGVKDYEQYF	TGCAGTGCTAGAGTAAATCTGGGAGTAAAAGACTACGAGCAGTACTTC
NA	TRBV27	few	TRBJ2-1	CASQGLAGYNEQFF	TGTGCCAGCCAGGGACTGGCTGGATACAATGAGCAGTTCTTC
NA	TRBV12-5	few	TRBJ1-5	CASGLEPWLDGLPISNQPQHF	TGTGCTAGTGGTTTGGAGCCATGGCTTGATGGGCTTCCCATTAGCAATCAGCCCCAGCATTTT
NA	TRBV12-3/TRBV12-4	many	TRBJ1-3	CASSLMGNTIYF	TGTGCCAGCAGTTTAATGGGAAACACCATATATTTT
NA	TRBV6-1	NA	TRBJ1-1	CASSWAAPNTEAFF	TGTGCCAGCAGCTGGGCAGCCCCTAACACTGAAGCTTTCTTT
NA	TRBV20-1	NA	TRBJ2-2	CSARTRTSTRAPTGELFF	TGCAGTGCTAGAACCAGAACGTCTACCCGGGCCCCCACCGGGGAGCTGTTTTTT
NA	TRBV6-1	few	TRBJ2-1	CASMVPGEQFF	TGTGCCAGCATGGTCCCCGGGGAGCAGTTCTTC
NA	TRBV5-4	NA	TRBJ2-2	CASTPVEGLYTGELFF	TGTGCCAGCACCCCCGTGGAGGGGCTCTACACCGGGGAGCTGTTTTTT